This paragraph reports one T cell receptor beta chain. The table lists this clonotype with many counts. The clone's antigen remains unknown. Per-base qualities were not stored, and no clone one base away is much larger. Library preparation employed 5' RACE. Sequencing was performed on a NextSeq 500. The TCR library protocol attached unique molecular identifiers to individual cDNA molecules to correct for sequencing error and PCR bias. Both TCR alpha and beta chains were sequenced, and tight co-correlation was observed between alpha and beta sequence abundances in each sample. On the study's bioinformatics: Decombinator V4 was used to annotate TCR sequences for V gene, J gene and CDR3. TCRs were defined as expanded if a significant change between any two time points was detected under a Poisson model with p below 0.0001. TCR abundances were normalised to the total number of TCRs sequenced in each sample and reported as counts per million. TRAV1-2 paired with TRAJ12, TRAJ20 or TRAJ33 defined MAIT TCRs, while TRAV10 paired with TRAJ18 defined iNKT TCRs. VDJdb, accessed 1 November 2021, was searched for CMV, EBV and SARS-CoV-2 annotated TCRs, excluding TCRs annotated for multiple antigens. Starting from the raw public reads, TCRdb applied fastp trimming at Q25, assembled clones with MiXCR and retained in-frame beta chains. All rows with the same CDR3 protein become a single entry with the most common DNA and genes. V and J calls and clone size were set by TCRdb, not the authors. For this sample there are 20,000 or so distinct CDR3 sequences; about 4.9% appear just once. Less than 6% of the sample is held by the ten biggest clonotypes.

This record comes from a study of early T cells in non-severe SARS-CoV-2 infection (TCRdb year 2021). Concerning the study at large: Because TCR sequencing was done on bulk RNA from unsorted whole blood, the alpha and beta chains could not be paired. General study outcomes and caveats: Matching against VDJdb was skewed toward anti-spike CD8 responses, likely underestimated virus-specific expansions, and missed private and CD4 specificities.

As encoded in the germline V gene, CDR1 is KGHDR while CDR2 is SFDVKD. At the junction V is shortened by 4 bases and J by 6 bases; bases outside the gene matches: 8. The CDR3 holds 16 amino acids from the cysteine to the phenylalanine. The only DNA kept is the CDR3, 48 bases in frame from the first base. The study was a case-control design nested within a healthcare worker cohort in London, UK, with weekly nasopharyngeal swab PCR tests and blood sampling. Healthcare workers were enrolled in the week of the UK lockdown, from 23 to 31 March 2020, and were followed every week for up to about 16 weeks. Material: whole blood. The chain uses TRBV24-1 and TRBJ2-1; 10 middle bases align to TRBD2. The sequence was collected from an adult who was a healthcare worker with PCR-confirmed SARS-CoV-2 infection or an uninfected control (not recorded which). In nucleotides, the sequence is TGTGCCACCAGTGACACCGGGACTAGCGCTTCCAATGAGCAGTTCTTC. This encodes CATSDTGTSASNEQFF.